The table lists the clone carrying this T cell receptor beta chain with a few counts. The sample is drawn from a study of blood T cell repertoires in COVID-19. Study context: Material from acute and convalescent COVID-19 was sourced from the United States, Italy and Spain.

The assay was immunoSEQ multiplex PCR, and TCRdb's table has in-frame clones only and misses some. This table has roughly 240,000 clones, around 83% appearing once. Sequences were obtained from peripheral blood. The TCR sequence derives from a man between 18 and 29 years old with active or convalescent COVID-19.

The CDR3 reads CASSPPSGDEQFF. CDR3 in DNA: TGTGCCAGCTCACCACCGTCCGGGGATGAGCAGTTCTTC. V gene TRBV18 combines with J gene TRBJ2-1, with a tentative D call TRBD2 (5 bases). Germline values: CDR1 KGHSH, CDR2 LQKENI. CDR3 size: 13 residues. The V gene lost 0 bases and the J gene lost 8 bases, with 8 bases spanning the gap.